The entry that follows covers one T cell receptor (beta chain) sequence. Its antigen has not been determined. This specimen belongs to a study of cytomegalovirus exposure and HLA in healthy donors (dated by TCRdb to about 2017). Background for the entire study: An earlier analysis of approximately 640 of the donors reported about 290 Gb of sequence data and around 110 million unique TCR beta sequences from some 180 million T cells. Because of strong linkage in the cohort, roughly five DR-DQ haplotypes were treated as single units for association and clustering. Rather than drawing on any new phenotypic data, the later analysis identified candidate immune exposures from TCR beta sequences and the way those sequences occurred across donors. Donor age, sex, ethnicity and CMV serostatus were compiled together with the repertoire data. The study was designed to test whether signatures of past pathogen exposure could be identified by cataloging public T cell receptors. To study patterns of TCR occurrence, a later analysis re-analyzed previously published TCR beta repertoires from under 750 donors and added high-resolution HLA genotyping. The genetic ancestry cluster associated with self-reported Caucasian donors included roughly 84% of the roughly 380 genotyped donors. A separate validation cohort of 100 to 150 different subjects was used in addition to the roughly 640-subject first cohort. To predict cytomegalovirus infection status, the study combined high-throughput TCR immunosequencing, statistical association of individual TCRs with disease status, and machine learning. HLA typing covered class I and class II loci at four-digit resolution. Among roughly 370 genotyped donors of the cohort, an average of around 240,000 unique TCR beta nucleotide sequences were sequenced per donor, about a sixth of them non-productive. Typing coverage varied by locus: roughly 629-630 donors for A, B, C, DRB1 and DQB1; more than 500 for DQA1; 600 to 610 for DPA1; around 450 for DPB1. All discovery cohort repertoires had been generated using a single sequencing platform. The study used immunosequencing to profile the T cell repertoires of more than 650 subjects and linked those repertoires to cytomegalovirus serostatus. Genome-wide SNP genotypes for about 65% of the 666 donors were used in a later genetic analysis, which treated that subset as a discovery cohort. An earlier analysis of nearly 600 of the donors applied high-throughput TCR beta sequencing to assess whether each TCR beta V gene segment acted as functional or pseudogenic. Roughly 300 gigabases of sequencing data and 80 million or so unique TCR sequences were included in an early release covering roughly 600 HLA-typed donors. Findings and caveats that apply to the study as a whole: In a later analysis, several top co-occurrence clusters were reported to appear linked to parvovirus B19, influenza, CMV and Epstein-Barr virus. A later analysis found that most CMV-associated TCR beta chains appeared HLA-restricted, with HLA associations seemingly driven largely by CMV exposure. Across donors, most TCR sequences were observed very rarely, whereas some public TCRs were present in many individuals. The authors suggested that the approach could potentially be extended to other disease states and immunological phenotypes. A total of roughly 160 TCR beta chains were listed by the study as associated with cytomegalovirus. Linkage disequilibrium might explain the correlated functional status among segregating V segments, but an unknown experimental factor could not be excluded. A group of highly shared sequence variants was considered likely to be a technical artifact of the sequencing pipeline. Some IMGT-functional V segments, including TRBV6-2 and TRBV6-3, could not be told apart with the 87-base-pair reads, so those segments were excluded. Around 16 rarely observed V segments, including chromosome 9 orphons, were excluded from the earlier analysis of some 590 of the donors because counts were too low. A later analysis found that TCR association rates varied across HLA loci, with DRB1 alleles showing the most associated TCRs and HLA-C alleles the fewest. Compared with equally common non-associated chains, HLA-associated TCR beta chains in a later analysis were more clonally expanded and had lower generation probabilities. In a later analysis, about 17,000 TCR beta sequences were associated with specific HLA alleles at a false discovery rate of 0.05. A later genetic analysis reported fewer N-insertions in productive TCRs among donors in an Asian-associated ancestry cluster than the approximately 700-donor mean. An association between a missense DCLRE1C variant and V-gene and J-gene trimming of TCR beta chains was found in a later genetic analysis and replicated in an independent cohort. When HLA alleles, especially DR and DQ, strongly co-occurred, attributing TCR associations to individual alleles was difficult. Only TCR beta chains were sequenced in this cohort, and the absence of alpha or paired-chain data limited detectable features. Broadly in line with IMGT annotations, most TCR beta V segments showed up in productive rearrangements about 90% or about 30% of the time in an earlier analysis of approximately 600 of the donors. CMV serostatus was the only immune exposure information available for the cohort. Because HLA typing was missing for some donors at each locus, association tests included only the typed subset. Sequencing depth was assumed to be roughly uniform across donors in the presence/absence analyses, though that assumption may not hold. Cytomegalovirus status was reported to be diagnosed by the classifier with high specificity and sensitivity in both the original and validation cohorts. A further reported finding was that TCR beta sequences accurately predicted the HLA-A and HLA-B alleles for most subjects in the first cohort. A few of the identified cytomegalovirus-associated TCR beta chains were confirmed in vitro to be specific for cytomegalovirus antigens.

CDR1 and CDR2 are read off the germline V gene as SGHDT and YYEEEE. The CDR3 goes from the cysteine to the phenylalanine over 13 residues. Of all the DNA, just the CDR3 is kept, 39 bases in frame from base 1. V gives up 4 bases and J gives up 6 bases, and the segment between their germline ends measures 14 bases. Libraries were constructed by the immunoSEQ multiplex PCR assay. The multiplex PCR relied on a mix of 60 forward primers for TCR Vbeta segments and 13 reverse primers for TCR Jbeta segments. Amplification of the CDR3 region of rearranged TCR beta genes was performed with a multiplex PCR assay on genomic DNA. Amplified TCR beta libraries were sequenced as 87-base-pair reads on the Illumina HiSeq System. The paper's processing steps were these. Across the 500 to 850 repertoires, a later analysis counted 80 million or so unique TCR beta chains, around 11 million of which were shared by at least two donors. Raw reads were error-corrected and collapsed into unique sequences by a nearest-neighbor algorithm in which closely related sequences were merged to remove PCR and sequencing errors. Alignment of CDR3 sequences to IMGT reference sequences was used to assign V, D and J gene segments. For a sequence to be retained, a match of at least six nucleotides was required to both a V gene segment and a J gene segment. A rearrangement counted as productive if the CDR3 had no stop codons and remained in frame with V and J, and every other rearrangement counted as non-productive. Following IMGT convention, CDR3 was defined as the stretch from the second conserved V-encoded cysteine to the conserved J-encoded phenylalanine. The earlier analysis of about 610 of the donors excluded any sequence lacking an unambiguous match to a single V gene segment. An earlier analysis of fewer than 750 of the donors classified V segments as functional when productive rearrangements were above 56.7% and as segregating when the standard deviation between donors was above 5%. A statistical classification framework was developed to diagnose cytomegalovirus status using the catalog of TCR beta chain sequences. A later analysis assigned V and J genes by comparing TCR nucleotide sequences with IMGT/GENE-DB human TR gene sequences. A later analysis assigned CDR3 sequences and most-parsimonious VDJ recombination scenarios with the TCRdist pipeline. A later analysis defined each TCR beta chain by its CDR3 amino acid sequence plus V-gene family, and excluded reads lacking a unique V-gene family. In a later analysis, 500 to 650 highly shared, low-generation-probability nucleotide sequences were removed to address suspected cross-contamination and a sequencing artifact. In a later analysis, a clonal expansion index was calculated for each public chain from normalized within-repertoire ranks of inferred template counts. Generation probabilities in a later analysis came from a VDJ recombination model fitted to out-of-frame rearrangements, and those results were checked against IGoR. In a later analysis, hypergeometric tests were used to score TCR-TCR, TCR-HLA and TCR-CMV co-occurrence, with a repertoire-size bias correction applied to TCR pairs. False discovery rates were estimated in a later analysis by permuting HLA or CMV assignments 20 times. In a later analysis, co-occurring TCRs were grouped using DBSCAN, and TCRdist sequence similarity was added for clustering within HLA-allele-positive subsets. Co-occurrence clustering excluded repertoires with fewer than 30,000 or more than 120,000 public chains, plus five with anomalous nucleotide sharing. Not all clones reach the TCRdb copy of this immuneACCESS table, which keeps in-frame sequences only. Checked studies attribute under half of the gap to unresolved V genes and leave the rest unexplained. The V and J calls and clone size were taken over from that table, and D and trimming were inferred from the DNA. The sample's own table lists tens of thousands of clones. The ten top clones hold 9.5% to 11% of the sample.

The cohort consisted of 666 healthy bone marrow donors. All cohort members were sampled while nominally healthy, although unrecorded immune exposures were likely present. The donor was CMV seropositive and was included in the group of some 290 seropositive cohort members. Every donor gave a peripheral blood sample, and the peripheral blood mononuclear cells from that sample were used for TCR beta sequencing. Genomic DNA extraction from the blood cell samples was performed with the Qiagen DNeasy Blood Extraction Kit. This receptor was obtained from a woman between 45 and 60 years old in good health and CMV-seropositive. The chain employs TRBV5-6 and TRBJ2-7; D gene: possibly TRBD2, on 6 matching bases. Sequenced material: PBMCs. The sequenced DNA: TGTGCCAGCAGCCGTGTTCGGGGGACCGAGCAGTACTTC. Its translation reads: CASSRVRGTEQYF.